This T cell receptor (beta chain) stems from a study of cytomegalovirus exposure and HLA in healthy donors. Whole-study results and caveats: The CMV antigen specificity of a few CMV-associated chains was confirmed through in vitro analysis. Researchers reported from a later analysis that most CMV-associated TCR beta chains appeared HLA-restricted. There were several of the most significant clusters that appeared linked to common viral pathogens in a later analysis.

Regarding this clone: What it binds is unknown. One end of the junction fails to match germline, which may point to a read error.

PCR primers comprised 60 Vbeta and 13 Jbeta primers. Assay used: immunoSEQ multiplex PCR; TCRdb lists only in-frame clones, some missing. This sample's clone table lists some 110,000 clones. The donors (healthy individuals) were bone marrow donors. Germline V CDR1 and CDR2: SGHTA, FQGNSA. CDR3 length: 12 amino acids. The chain links TRBV7-2 to TRBJ2-7; D unresolved. The sequence derives from a middle-aged man in good health and CMV-seropositive. Sequencing was carried out using PBMCs. This CDR3 is CASSLSSSDRFF. The CDR3, as DNA: TGTGCCAGCAGCTTAAGTTCCAGCGACCGCTTCTTC.